This section outlines one TCR beta chain sequence together with its context. This entry comes from a study of technical replicates of blood from a few donors. Profiled with immunoSEQ multiplex PCR; TCRdb holds only in-frame clones, not every one. The sample includes tens of thousands of clones, roughly 98% seen only once; the top ten take around 0.15%. The CDR3 totals 12 residues. Germline lookup yields CDR1 MDHEN and CDR2 SYDVKM. V lost 5 bases, J lost 11 bases, and 15 bases lay in between. The chain employs TRBV28 and TRBJ1-1; perhaps TRBD1 as D (6 bases). The TCR comes from a human donor in good health. The sample was T cells isolated from PBMCs. This CDR3 is CASSPRGLAAFF. The CDR3 nucleotides read TGTGCCAGCAGTCCGAGGGGGTTGGCGGCTTTCTTT.